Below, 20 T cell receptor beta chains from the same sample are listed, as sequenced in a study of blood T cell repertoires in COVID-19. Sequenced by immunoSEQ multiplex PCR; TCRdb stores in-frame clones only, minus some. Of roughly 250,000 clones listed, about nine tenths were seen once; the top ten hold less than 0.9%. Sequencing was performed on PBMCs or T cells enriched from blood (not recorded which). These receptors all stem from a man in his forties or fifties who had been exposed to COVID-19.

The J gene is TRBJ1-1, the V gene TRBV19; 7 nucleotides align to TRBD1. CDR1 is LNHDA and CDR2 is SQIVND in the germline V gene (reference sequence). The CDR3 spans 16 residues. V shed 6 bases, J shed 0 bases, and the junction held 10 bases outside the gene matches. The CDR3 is CASRVRDSRMNTEAFF. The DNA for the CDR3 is TGTGCCAGTAGGGTCCGGGACAGTCGGATGAACACTGAAGCTTTCTTT. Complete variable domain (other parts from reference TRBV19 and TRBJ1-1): DGGITQSPKYLFRKEGQNVTLSCEQNLNHDAMYWYRQDPGQGLRLIYYSQIVNDFQKGDIAEGYSVSREKKESFPLTVTSAQKNPTAFYLCASRVRDSRMNTEAFFGQGTRLTVV.

In nucleotides, the CDR3 is TGTGCCAGCACCAGCGACAGGGCGGGTACCGGGGAGCTGTTTTTT. This encodes CASTSDRAGTGELFF. The chain employs TRBV2 and TRBJ2-2; 7 bases map to TRBD1. CDR1 is SNHLY and CDR2 is FYNNEI in the germline V gene. CDR3 length equals 15 residues. V lost 7 bases and J lost 5; bases outside the gene matches: 10. The whole variable domain, remainder taken from reference TRBV2 and TRBJ2-2, is EPEVTQTPSHQVTQMGQEVILRCVPISNHLYFYWYRQILGQKVEFLVSFYNNEISEKSEIFDDQFSVERPDGSNFTLKIRSTKLEDSAMYFCASTSDRAGTGELFFGEGSRLTVL.

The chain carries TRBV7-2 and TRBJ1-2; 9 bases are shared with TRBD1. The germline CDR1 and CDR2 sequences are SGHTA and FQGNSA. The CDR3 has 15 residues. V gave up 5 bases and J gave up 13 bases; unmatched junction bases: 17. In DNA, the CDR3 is TGTGCCAGCAGCCTCCGGGGGGGACAGGGTCTCTATTCCACCTTC. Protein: CASSLRGGQGLYSTF.

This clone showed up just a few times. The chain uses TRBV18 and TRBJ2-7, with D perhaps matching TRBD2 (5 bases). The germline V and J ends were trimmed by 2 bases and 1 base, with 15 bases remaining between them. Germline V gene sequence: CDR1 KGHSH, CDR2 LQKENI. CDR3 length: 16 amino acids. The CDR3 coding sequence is TGTGCCAGCTCACCAACGGGGTCCCTGCGATCCTACGAGCAGTACGTC. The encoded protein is CASSPTGSLRSYEQYV.

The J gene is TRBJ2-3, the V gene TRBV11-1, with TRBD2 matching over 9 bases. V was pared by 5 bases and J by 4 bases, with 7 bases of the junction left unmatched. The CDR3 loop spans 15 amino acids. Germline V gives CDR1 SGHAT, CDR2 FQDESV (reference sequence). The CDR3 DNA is TGTGCCAGCAGCCTTAGCGGGAGTTCACCAGATACGCAGTATTTT. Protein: CASSLSGSSPDTQYF.

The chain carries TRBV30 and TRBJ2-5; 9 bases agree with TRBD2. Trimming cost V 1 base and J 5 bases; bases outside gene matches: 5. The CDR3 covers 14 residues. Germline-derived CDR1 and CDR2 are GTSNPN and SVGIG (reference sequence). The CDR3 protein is CAWSALAGTETQYF. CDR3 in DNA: TGTGCCTGGAGTGCCCTAGCGGGGACGGAGACCCAGTACTTC.

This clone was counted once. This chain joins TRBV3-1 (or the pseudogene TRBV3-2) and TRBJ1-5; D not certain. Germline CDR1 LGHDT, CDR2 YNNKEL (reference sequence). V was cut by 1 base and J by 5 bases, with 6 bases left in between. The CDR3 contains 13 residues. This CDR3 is CASSQALDQPQHF. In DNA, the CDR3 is TGTGCCAGCAGCCAAGCTCTCGATCAGCCCCAGCATTTT.

As DNA, the CDR3 is TGTGCCAGCTCACCCGCACAGCACTCTGGAAACACCATATATTTT. Translation gives CASSPAQHSGNTIYF. The chain uses TRBV18 and TRBJ1-3; D remains unclear. The CDR3 contains 15 residues. The V and J ends lost 3 bases and 0 bases respectively, with 9 bases between them. The germline gives CDR1 KGHSH, CDR2 LQKENI.

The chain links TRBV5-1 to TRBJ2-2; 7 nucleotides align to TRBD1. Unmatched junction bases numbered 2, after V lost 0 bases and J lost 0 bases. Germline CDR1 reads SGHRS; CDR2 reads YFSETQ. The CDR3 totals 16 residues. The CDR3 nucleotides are TGCGCCAGCAGCTTGGGAGGGACAGCGAACACCGGGGAGCTGTTTTTT. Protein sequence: CASSLGGTANTGELFF.

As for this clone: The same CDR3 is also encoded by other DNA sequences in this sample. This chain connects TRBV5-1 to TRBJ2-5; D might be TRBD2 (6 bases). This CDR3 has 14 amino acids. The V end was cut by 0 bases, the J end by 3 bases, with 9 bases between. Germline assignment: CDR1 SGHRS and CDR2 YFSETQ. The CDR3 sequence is CASSLVGGEETQYF. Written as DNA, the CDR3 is TGCGCCAGCAGCTTGGTGGGCGGGGAAGAGACCCAGTACTTC. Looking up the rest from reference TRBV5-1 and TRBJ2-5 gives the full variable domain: KAGVTQTPRYLIKTRGQQVTLSCSPISGHRSVSWYQQTPGQGLQFLFEYFSETQRNKGNFPGRFSGRQFSNSRSEMNVSTLELGDSALYLCASSLVGGEETQYFGPGTRLLVL.

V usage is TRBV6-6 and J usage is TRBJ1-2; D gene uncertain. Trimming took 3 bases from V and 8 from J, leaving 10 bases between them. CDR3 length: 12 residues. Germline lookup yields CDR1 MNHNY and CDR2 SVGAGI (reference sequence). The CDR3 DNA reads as TGTGCCAGCAGTTATCCGGGTAGAGGCTACACCTTC. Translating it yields CASSYPGRGYTF.

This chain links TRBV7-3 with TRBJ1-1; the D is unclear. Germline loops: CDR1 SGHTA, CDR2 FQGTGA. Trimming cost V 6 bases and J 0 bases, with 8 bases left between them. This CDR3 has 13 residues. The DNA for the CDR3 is TGTGCCAGCAGTTCCCGTATGAACACTGAAGCTTTCTTT. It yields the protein CASSSRMNTEAFF.

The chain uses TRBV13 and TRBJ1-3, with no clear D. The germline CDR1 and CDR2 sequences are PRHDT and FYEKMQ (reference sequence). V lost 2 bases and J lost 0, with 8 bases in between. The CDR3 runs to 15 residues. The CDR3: CASSLSGSSGNTIYF. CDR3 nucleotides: TGTGCCAGCAGCTTAAGTGGCAGCTCTGGAAACACCATATATTTT.

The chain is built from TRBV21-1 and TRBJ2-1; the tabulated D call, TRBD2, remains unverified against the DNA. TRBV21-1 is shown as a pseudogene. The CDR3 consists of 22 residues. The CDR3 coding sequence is TGTGCCAGCAGCAAAGCGGTTGTACTAGCGGGAGGGCCAAACTACACTTACAATGAGCAGTTCTTC. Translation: CASSKAVVLAGGPNYTYNEQFF.

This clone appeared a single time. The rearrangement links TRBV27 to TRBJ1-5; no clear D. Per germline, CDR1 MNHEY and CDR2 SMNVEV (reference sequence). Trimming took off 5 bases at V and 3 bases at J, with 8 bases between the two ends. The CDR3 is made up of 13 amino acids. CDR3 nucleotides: TGTGCCAGCAGTCCCTTAAACAATCAGCCCCAGCATTTT. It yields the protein CASSPLNNQPQHF.

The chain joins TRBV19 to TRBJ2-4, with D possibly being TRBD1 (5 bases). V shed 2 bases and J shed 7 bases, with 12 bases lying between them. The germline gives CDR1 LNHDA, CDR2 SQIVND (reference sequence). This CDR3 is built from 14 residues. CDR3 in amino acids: CASSILDKGNIQYF. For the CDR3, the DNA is TGTGCCAGTAGTATACTTGACAAGGGGAACATTCAGTACTTC.

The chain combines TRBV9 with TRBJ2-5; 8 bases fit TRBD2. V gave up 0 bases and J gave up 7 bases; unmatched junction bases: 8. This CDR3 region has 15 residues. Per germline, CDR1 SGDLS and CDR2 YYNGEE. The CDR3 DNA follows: TGTGCCAGCAGCGTAGAGGCAGCGGGGGAAGGGACCCAGTACTTC. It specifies CASSVEAAGEGTQYF. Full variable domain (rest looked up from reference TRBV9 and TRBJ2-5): DSGVTQTPKHLITATGQRVTLRCSPRSGDLSVYWYQQSLDQGLQFLIQYYNGEERAKGNILERFSAQQFPDLHSELNLSSLELGDSALYFCASSVEAAGEGTQYFGPGTRLLVL.

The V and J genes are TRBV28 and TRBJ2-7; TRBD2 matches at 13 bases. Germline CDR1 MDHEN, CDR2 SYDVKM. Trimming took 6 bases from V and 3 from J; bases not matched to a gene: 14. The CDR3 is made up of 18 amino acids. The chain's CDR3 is CASSRYGTSGKLVYEQYV. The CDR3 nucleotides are TGTGCCAGCAGCCGGTACGGGACTAGCGGGAAATTGGTCTACGAGCAGTACGTC.

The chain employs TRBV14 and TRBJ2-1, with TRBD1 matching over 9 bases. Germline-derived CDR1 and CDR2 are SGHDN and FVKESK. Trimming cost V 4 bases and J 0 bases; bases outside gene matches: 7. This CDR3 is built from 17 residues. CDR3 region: CASSPRTGASSYNEQFF. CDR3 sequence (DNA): TGTGCCAGCAGCCCGCGGACAGGGGCCAGCTCCTACAATGAGCAGTTCTTC.

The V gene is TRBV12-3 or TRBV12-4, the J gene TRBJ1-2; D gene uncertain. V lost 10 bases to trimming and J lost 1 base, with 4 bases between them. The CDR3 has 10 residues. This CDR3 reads CATLNYGYTF. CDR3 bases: TGTGCCACCCTTAACTATGGCTACACCTTC.